The clone carrying this T cell receptor (beta chain) has only one observation. The CDR3 spans 15 residues. Trimming took 2 bases from V and 2 from J, leaving 12 bases between them. Germline-derived CDR1 and CDR2 are LNHDA and SQIVND (reference sequence). Treatment reported: preoperative locoregional IRX-2 cytokine immunotherapy. Preoperative locoregional IRX-2 cytokine immunotherapy was tested in the phase Ib source study. The table came from immunoSEQ multiplex PCR; TCRdb's copy has only in-frame clones and leaves some out. Found here are around 13,000 clones, roughly 88% of them singletons; the top ten hold around 30%. This sample was taken from a study of preoperative IRX-2 immunotherapy in early breast cancer.

The sample was gathered from a patient treated with IRX-2 immunotherapy. J is TRBJ1-2 and V is TRBV19; TRBD1 might be the D (5 bases). This TCR came from a human donor with breast cancer. The CDR3 spells CASSISSRQNYGYTF. The DNA for the CDR3 is TGTGCCAGTAGTATAAGTTCGCGACAGAACTATGGCTACACCTTC.